These T cell receptor beta chains were read from a single sample in a study of vaccination and CD4 T cells after COVID-19. TCRdb ran MiXCR on the PCR reads and lists one entry per CDR3 protein. The sample yields 17,000 or so distinct CDR3 sequences, approximately 48% seen once. No cognate antigen is known for these TCRs. The material sequenced was CD4+ T cells from blood, cultured in vitro, taken before SARS-CoV-2 vaccination. The receptors were sampled from a human donor who had recovered from COVID-19. Each CDR3 is given without its conserved first and last residue. Some rows have no size entry. The others give once, few or many, or a class for an expanded clone.

v_call	j_call	clone_size	cdr3_aa
TRBV28	TRBJ1-5	-	ASSQQVGNQPQH
TRBV5-1	TRBJ2-3	-	ASSLDGTSGRGGPDTQY
TRBV28	TRBJ2-5	-	ASTNPGQGRKETQY
TRBV7-2	TRBJ1-6	few	ASSSNPGNSPLH
TRBV7-3	TRBJ1-1	few	ASSLGPANTEAF
TRBV28	TRBJ2-1	once	ASSQAGLRQF
TRBV7-6	TRBJ2-5	few	ASSLGSGGRETQY
TRBV20-1	TRBJ1-2	medium-sized	SANRRGDYGYT
TRBV20-1	TRBJ1-1	once	SARDFGTGGMNTEAF
TRBV6-1	TRBJ1-1	-	ASSEYSHGQGSTEAF
TRBV7-2	TRBJ1-2	few	ASSSLTGGISYGYT
TRBV2	TRBJ2-2	-	ASSVRLNTGELF
TRBV19	TRBJ1-5	-	ASSKGDRNQPQH
TRBV6-5	TRBJ1-1	few	ASSYSRGMNTEAF
TRBV20-1	TRBJ2-7	few	SANKGGGHEQY
TRBV28	TRBJ1-3	-	ASTLGNSHSGNTIY
TRBV20-1	TRBJ1-2	medium-sized	SAVGGMGVMGYGYT
TRBV6-1	TRBJ1-5	few	ASRFLQGSNQPQH
TRBV11-3	TRBJ1-1	-	ASSLEGLMMNTEAF
TRBV20-1	TRBJ2-3	-	SASRLATDTQY
TRBV30	TRBJ1-2	-	AWLRTDYGYT
TRBV20-1	TRBJ1-5	-	SATQADQPQH
TRBV20-1	TRBJ1-1	-	SAYNTGGWEETEAF
TRBV6-5	TRBJ1-5	-	ASSYSTRLGSPQH
TRBV12-3/TRBV12-4	TRBJ2-7	-	ASSPRGRSYEQY
TRBV7-2	TRBJ2-7	-	ASSSRGRQPTYEQY
TRBV6-1	TRBJ1-2	few	ASSGGEGGTGYT
TRBV20-1	TRBJ1-6	-	SAYDPGQGAVETLH
TRBV7-8	TRBJ1-6	few	ASSSTGLYNSPLH
TRBV30	TRBJ2-5	medium-sized	ACTETQRGTQY
TRBV21-1	TRBJ2-1	few	ASSTGGSVSYNEQF
TRBV15	TRBJ1-6	few	ATSRRTGGRQSSYNSPLH
TRBV7-2	TRBJ2-5	-	ASSLGGGQETQY
TRBV7-2	TRBJ2-5	-	ASSELSGETQY